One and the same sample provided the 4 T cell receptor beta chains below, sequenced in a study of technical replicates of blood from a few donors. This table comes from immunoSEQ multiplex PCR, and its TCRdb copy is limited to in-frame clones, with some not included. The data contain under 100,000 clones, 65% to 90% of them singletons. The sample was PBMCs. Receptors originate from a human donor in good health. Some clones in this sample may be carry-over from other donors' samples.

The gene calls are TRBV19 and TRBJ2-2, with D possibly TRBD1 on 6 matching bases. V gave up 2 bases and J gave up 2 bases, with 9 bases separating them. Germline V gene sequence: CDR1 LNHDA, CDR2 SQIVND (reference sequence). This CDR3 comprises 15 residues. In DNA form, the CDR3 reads TGTGCCAGTAGTATACGCAGGGGAAACACCGGGGAGCTGTTTTTT. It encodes CASSIRRGNTGELFF.

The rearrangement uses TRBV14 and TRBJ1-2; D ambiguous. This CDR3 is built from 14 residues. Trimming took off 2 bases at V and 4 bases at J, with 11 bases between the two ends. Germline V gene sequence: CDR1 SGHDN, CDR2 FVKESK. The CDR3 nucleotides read TGTGCCAGCAGCCAATTTGGCACCCCCTATGGCTACACCTTC. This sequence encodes CASSQFGTPYGYTF.

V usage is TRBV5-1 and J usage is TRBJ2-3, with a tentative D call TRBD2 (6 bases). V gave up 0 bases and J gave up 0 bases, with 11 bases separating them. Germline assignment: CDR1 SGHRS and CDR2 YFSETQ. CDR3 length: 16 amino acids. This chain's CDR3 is CASSLEGGVSTDTQYF. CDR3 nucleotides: TGCGCCAGCAGCTTGGAGGGAGGAGTGAGCACAGATACGCAGTATTTT.

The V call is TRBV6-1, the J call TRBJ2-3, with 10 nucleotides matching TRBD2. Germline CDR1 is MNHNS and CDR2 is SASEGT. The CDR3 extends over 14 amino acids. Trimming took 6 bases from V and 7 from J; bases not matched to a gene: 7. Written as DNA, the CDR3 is TGTGCCAGCAGGGCTAGCGGGAGCTCCCATACGCAGTATTTT. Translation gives CASRASGSSHTQYF.